The source of this T cell receptor (beta chain) is a study of OX40 agonist ivuxolimab in advanced cancers. Overall study findings and caveats: Circulating CD4+ and CD8+ T cells showed clonal expansion by week 6 at 0.1 to 3.0 mg/kg. Patients who responded partially at 0.1-3.0 mg/kg showed clonal expansion ranking among the lowest.

Some clones are missing from TCRdb's copy, which holds only in-frame ones; the method was immunoSEQ multiplex PCR. Here the sample spans 130,000 or so clones, under 95% being singletons. As regards this clone: Its antigen is undetermined.

Samples were taken at baseline and on day 1 of cycles 4 and 7. The sequenced sample was CD4+ or CD8+ T cells sorted from blood, obtained in a trial of the OX40 agonist ivuxolimab. This TCR derives from an adult with an advanced solid tumor such as melanoma, head and neck, liver or kidney cancer.

CDR3 sequence: CASRSPGQGAEQYF. CDR3 sequence (DNA): TGTGCCAGCAGGAGTCCGGGACAGGGAGCCGAGCAGTACTTC. The chain employs TRBV25-1 and TRBJ2-7; 9 bases match TRBD1. Germline CDR1 and CDR2: MGHDK and SYGVNS. This CDR3 comprises 14 residues. After removal of 6 bases from V and 6 bases from J, the junction contained 9 bases not matched to a gene.